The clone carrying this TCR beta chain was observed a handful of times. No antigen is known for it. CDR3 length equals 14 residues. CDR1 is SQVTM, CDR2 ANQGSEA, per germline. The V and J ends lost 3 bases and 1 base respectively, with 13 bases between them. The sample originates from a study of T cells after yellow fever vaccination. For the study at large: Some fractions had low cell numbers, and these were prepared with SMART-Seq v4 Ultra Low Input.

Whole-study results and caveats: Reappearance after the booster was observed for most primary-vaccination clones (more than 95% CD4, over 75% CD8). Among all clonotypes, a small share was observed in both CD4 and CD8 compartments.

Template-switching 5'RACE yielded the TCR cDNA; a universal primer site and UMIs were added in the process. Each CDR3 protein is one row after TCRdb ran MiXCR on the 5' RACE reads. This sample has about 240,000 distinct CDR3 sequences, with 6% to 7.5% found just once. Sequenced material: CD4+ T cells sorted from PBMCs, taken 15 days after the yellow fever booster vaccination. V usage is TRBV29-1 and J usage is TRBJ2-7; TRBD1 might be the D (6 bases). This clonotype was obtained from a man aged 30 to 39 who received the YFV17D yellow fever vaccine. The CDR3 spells CSVEPLTGSYEQYF. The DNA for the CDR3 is TGCAGCGTTGAGCCCCTTACAGGGTCCTACGAGCAGTACTTC.